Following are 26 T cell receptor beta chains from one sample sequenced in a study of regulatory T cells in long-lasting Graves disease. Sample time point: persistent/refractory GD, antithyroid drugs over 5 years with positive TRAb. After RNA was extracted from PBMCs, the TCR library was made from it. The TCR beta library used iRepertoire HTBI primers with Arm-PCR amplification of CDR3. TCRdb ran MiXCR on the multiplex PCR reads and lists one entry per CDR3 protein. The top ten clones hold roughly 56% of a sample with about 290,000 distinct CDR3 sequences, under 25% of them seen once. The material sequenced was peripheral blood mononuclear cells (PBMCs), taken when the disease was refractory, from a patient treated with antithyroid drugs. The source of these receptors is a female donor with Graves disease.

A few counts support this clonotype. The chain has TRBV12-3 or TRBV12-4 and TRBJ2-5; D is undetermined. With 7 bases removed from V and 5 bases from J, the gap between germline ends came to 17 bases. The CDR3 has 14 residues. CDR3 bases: TGTGCCAGCACTTTTTTTGGGATGGTTGAGACCCAGTACTTC. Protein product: CASTFFGMVETQYF.

The CDR3 DNA sequence: TGTGCCAGCAGCCGAAGTACCGGCAAACTGGAAAACTATGGCTACACCTTC. This gives the protein CASSRSTGKLENYGYTF. The genes are TRBV3-1 and TRBJ1-2; D remains unclear. Trimming pared 4 bases from V and 2 bases from J, leaving 20 bases between. CDR1 and CDR2 from the germline V gene are LGHDT and YNNKEL (reference sequence). This CDR3 spans 17 amino acids.

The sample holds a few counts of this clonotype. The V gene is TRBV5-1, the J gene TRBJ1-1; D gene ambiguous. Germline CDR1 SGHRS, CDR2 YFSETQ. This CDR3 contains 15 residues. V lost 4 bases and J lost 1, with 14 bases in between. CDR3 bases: TGCGCCAGCAGCCTGGATCCGGCAGAGAACACTGAAGCTTTCTTT. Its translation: CASSLDPAENTEAFF.

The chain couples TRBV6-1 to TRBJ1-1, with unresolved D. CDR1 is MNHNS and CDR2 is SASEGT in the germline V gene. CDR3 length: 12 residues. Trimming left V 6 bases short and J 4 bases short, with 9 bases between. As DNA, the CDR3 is TGTGCCAGCAGCCGCCGGTCCACTGAAGCTTTCTTT. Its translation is CASSRRSTEAFF.

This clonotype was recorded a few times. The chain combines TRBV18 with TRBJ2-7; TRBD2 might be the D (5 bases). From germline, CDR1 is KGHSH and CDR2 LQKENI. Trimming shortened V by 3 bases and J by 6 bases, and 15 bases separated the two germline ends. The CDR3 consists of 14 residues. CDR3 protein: CASSPRERGSEQYF. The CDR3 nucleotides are TGTGCCAGCTCACCGAGGGAGAGAGGGTCCGAGCAGTACTTC. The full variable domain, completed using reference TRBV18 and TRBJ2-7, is NAGVMQNPRHLVRRRGQEARLRCSPMKGHSHVYWYRQLPEEGLKFMVYLQKENIIDESGMPKERFSAEFPKEGPSILRIQQVVRGDSAAYFCASSPRERGSEQYFGPGTRLTVT.

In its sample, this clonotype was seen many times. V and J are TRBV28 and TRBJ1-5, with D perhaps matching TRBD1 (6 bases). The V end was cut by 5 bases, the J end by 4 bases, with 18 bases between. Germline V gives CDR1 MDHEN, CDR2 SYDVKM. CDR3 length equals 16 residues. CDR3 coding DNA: TGTGCCAGCAGTGGGTATCAGGGGATGAGGAATCAGCCCCAGCATTTT. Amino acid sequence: CASSGYQGMRNQPQHF.

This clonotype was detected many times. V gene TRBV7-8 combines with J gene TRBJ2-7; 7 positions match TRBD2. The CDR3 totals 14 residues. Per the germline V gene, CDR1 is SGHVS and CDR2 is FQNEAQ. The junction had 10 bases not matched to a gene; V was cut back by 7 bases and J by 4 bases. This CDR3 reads CASTPLADLYEQYF. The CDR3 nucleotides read TGTGCCAGCACCCCCCTAGCGGACCTATACGAGCAGTACTTC.

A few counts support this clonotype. The CDR3 region has the DNA TGCGCCAGCAGTAGGGACCGGGACAGGGGCTACGAGCAGTACTTC. Residues: CASSRDRDRGYEQYF. The chain couples TRBV10-2 to TRBJ2-7, with 10 bases lining up with TRBD1. The length of the CDR3 is 15 residues. With 5 bases clipped from V and 3 bases from J, the junction kept 7 bases outside the gene matches. CDR1 is WSHSY and CDR2 is SAAADI in the germline V gene.

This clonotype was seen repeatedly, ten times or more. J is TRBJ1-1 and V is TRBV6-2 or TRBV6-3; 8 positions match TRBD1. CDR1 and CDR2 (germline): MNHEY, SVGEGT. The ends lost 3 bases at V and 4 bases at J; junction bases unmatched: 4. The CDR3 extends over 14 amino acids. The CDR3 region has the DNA TGTGCCAGCAGTTATACAGGGGGGAGCACTGAAGCTTTCTTT. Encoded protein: CASSYTGGSTEAFF.

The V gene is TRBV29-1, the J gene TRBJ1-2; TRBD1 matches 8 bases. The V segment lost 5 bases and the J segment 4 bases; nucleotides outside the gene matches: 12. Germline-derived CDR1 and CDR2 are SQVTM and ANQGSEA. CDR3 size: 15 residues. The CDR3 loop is CSVKMPGGAFYGYTF. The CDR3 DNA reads TGCAGCGTTAAAATGCCAGGGGGCGCTTTCTATGGCTACACCTTC.

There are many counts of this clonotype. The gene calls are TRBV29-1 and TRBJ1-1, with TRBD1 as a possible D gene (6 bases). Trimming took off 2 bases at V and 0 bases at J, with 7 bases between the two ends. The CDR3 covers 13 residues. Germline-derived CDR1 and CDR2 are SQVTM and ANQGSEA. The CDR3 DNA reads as TGCAGCGTTGAACAGGGGATGAACACTGAAGCTTTCTTT. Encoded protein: CSVEQGMNTEAFF.

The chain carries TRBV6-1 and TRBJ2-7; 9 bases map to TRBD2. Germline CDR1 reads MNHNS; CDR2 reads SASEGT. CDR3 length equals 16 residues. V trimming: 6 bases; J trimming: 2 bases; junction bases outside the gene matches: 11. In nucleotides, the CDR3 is TGTGCCAGCAGCCGCACAGGGGCTAGCGGGACCTACGAGCAGTACTTC. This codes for CASSRTGASGTYEQYF.

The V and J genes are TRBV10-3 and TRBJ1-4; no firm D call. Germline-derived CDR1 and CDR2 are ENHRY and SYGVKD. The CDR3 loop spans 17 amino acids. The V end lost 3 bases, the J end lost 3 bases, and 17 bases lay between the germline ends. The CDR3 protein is CAISDNKGVVSNEKLFF. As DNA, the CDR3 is TGTGCCATCAGTGATAATAAGGGTGTGGTATCTAATGAAAAACTGTTTTTT.

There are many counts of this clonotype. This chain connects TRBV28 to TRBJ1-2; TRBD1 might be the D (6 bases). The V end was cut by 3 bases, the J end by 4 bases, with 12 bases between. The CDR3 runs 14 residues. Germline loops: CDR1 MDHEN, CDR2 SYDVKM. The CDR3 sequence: CASSFRGWGYGYTF. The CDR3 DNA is TGTGCCAGCAGTTTTAGGGGGTGGGGCTATGGCTACACCTTC.

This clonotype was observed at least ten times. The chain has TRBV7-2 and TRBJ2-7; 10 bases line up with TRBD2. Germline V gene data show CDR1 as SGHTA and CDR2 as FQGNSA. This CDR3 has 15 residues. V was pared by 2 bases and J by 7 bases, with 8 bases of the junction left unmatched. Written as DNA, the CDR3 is TGTGCCAGCAGCTTAATCCTAGCGGGAGCCCCAGAGCAGTACTTC. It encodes CASSLILAGAPEQYF.

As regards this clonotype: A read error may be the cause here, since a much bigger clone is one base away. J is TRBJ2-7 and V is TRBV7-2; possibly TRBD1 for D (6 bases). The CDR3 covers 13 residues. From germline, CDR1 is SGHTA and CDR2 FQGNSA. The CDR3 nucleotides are TGTGCCAGCAGCTTATGGCAGGGGAACGAGCGGTACTTC. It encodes CASSLWQGNERYF. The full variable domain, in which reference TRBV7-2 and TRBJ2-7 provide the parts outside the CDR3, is GAGVSQSPSNKVTEKGKDVELRCDPISGHTALYWYRQSLGQGLEFLIYFQGNSAPDKSGLPSDRFSAERTGGSVSTLTIQRTQQEDSAVYLCASSLWQGNERYFGPGTRLTVT.

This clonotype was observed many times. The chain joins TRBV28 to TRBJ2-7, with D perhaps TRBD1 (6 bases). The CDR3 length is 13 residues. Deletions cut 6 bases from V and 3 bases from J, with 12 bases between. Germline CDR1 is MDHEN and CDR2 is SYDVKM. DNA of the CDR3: TGTGCCAGCAGACAGGGTGGGATCTACGAGCAGTACTTC. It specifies CASRQGGIYEQYF.

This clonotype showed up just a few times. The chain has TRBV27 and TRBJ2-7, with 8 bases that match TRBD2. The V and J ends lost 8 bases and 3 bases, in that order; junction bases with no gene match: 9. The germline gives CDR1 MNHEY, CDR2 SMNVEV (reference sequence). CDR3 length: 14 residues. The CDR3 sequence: CASGTRGGLYEQYF. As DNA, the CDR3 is TGTGCCAGCGGGACTCGGGGGGGGCTCTACGAGCAGTACTTC.

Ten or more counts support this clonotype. This CDR3 reads CASSLGQVDTGELFF. The CDR3 coding sequence is TGTGCCAGCAGCTTGGGACAGGTTGACACCGGGGAGCTGTTTTTT. The chain employs TRBV7-2 and TRBJ2-2, with TRBD1 matching 8 bases. CDR3 length: 15 amino acids. Trimming at V came to 3 bases and at J to 3 bases, leaving 3 bases not matched to a gene. The V gene's germline CDR1 is SGHTA and CDR2 FQGNSA.

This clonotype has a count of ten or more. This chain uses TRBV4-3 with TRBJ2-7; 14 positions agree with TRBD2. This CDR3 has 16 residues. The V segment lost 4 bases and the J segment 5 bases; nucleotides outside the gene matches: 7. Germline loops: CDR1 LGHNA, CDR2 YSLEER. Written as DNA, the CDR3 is TGCGCCAGCAGCCCCAGACTAGCGGGAGGGTGGGACGAGCAGTACTTC. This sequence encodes CASSPRLAGGWDEQYF.

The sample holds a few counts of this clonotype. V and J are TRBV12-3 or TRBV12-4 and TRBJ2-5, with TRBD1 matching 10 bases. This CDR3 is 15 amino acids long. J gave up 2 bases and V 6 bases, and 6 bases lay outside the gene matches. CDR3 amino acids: CASRAGTGVQETQYF. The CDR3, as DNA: TGTGCCAGCAGAGCCGGGACAGGGGTACAAGAGACCCAGTACTTC.

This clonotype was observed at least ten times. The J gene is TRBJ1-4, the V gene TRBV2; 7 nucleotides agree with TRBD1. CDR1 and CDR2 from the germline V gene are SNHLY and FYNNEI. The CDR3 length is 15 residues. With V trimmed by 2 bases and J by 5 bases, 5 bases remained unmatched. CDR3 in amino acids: CASSELVTGNEKLFF. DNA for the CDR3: TGTGCCAGCAGTGAATTGGTGACAGGGAATGAAAAACTGTTTTTT.

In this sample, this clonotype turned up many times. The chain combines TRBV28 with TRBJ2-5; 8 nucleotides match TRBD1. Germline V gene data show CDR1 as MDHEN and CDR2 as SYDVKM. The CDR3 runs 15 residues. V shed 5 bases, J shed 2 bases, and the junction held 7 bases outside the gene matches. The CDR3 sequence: CASSPGQGGQETQYF. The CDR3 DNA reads TGTGCCAGCAGTCCAGGACAGGGCGGGCAAGAGACCCAGTACTTC.

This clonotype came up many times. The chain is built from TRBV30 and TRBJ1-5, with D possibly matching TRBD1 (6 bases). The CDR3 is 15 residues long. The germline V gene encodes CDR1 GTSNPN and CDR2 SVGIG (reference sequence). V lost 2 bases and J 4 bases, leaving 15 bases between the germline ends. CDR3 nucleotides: TGTGCCTGGAGTCCCACAGGGTATTTGAATCAGCCCCAGCATTTT. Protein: CAWSPTGYLNQPQHF.

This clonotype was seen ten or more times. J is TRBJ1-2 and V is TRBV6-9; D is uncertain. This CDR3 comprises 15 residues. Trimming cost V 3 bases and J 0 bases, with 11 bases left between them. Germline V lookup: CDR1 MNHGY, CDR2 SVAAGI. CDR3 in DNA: TGTGCCAGCAGTTACTCAGAGGGTGCTAACTATGGCTACACCTTC. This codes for CASSYSEGANYGYTF.

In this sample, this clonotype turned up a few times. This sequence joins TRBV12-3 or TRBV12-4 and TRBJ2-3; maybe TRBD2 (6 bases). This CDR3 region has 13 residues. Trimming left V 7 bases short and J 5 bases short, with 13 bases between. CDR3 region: CASTPQGGDTQYF. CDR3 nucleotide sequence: TGTGCCAGCACGCCTCAGGGAGGAGATACGCAGTATTTT.